The 9 T cell receptor beta chains reported below all come from one sample, sequenced in a study of T cells in Graves' hyperthyroidism and ophthalmopathy. RNA transcripts were the template for amplifying TCR beta CDR3 regions. The HTBI primer set drove a first-round RT-PCR of the TCR CDR3. TCRdb redid the calling of the multiplex PCR reads with MiXCR, one entry per CDR3 protein. This table holds roughly 650,000 distinct CDR3 sequences, around 15% found once. Source material: blood. These TCRs come from a woman aged 40 to 50 with Graves' ophthalmopathy.

Details on this clonotype: One base away lies a much larger clone, so this may be a sequencing read error. The V gene is TRBV11-2, the J gene TRBJ2-1; D is unresolved. V dropped 4 bases and J dropped 10 bases, with 17 bases sitting between them. This CDR3 contains 14 residues. Germline V gene data show CDR1 as SGHAT and CDR2 as FQNNGV. CDR3 nucleotides: TGTGCCAGCAGCTCAGTGAGAACCTTAGAGGAGCAGTTCTTC. Translation: CASSSVRTLEEQFF.

This chain connects TRBV18 to TRBJ1-2, with 9 bases matching TRBD1. The trim removed 2 bases at V and 6 bases at J, leaving 7 bases unmatched. Germline CDR1 is KGHSH and CDR2 is LQKENI. The CDR3 is 15 amino acids. The CDR3 DNA follows: TGTGCCAGCTCACCAAGACAGGGGGACCTTAATGGCTACACCTTC. The encoded protein is CASSPRQGDLNGYTF.

This clonotype showed up just a few times. The gene calls are TRBV6-1 and TRBJ1-4; tentative D call: TRBD1 (6 bases). The length of the CDR3 is 13 residues. V shed 10 bases and J shed 3 bases, with 12 bases lying between them. Germline CDR1 and CDR2: MNHNS and SASEGT. The CDR3 DNA reads as TGTGCCACCCGGGACAACCCTAATGAAAAACTGTTTTTT. Translation gives CATRDNPNEKLFF.

A word on this clonotype: Just one base apart from a much larger clone, this may be a read error. The chain employs TRBV7-2 and TRBJ2-1; D may be TRBD2 (6 bases). V lost 1 base and J 0 bases, leaving 28 bases between the germline ends. Germline V CDR1 and CDR2: SGHTA, FQGNSA. The CDR3 length is 22 residues. The CDR3 reads CASSLGGVAGLGAGSSYNEQFF. The CDR3 nucleotides are TGTGCCAGCAGCTTAGGTGGGGTGGCGGGGCTCGGGGCTGGAAGCTCCTACAATGAGCAGTTCTTC.

V is TRBV6-6 and J is TRBJ1-2; 8 positions agree with TRBD1. From germline, CDR1 is MNHNY and CDR2 SVGAGI (reference sequence). V shed 4 bases and J 9 bases; nucleotides not matched to a gene: 10. The CDR3 is 14 residues long. For the CDR3, the DNA is TGTGCCAGCAGTTCCTCGTACAGGGGGAATAGCTACACCTTC. It codes for CASSSSYRGNSYTF.

Many counts were recorded for this clonotype. The CDR3 nucleotides are TGTGCCAGCAGGCGAAGACTAGCGGGGGACACGCAGTATTTT. It yields the protein CASRRRLAGDTQYF. V usage is TRBV2 and J usage is TRBJ2-3; the match to TRBD2 covers 12 bases. Germline values: CDR1 SNHLY, CDR2 FYNNEI. CDR3 size: 14 residues. Losses at the gene ends were 6 bases for V and 9 bases for J; bases not matched to a gene: 7. Looking up the rest from reference TRBV2 and TRBJ2-3 gives the full variable domain: EPEVTQTPSHQVTQMGQEVILRCVPISNHLYFYWYRQILGQKVEFLVSFYNNEISEKSEIFDDQFSVERPDGSNFTLKIRSTKLEDSAMYFCASRRRLAGDTQYFGPGTRLTVL.

This chain connects TRBV6-1 to TRBJ1-2; tentatively, D is TRBD1 (5 bases). There are 15 residues in the CDR3. Deletions cut 5 bases from V and 2 bases from J, with 15 bases between. The V gene's germline CDR1 is MNHNS and CDR2 SASEGT. The CDR3 region is CASSHSPTVNYGYTF. The CDR3 DNA sequence: TGTGCCAGCAGTCACTCCCCGACAGTGAACTATGGCTACACCTTC.

The rearrangement links TRBV24-1 to TRBJ2-7; D not resolved. Trimming cost V 3 bases and J 5 bases, with 10 bases left between them. CDR1 is KGHDR and CDR2 is SFDVKD in the germline V gene. The CDR3 contains 13 residues. The CDR3 here is CATSDEKLHEQYF. In DNA form, the CDR3 reads TGTGCCACCAGTGATGAGAAGTTACACGAGCAGTACTTC.

This clonotype was counted ten times or more. Sequence at one end of the junction differs from germline and may be a read error. The chain combines TRBV28 with TRBJ1-2; D uncertain. The CDR3 is 14 amino acids. CDR1 MDHEN and CDR2 SYDVKM come from the germline V gene. The CDR3 region is CASSLTLLVGGHTF. The CDR3 DNA is TGTGCCAGCAGTTTAACACTTCTAGTTGGTGGCCACACCTTC.